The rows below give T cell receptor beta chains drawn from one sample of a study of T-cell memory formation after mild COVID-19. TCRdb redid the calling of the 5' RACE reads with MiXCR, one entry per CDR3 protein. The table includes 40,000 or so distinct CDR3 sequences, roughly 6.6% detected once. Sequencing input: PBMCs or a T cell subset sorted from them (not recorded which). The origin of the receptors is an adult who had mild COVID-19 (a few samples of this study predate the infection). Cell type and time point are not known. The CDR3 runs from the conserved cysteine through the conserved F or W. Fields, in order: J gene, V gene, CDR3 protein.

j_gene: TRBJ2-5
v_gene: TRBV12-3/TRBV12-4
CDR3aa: CASSWAGGEETQYF

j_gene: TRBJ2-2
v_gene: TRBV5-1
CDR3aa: CASSPNGFIGELFF

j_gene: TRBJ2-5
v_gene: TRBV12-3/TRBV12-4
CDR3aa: CASSLSRTGDGAETQYF

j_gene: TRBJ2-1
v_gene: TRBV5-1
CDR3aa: CASSRQPYNEQFF

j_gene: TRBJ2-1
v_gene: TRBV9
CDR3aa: CASSAQQFAINNEQFF

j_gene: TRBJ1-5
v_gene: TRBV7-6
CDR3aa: CASSLNRGNQPQHF

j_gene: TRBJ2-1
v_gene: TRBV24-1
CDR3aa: CATSGSTTYNEQFF

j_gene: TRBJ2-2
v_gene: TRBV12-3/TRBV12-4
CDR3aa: CASSLGTGGRIGLFF

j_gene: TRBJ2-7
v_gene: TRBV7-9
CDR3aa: CASSLGTGHQYF

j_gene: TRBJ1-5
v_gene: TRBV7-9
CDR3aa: CASSSRGQPQHF

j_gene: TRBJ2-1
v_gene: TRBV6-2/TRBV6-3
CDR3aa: CASSSTVRSYNEQFF

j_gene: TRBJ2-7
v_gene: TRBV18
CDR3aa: CASSPPSSVYEQYF

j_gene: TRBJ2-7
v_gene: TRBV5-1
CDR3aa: CASRRDSSASYEQYF

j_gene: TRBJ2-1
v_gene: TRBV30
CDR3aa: CAFGTILAGVNEQFF

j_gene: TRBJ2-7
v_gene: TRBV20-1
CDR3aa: CSAERGLSDEQYF

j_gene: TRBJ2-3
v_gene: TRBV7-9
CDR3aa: CASSHYDTGRDTQYF

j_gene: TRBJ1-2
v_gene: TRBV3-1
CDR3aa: CASSLGPPDYGYTF

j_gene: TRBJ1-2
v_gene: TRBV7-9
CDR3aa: CASSPVGRDNGYTF

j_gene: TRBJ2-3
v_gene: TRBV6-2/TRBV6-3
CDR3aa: CASSYGGSRDTQYF

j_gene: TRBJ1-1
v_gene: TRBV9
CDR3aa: CASSVVGGSNTEAFF

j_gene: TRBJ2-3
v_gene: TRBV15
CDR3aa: CATSRDRTAGDTQYF

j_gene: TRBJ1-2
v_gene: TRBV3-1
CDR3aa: CASSQGSRGHGYGYTF

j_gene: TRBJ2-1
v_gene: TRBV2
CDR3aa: CASSDGVRGRMVQFF

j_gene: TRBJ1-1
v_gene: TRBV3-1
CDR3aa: CASSHRQGTEAFF

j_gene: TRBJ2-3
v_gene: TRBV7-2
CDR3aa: CASSLIGLAGGRPGTDTQYF

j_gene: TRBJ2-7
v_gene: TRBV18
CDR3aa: CASSPPGTDVLYEQYF

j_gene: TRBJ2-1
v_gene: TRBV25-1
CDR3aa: CASSESGGKDNEKFF

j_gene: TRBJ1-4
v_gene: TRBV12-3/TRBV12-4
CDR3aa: CASSVLDREGREKLFF

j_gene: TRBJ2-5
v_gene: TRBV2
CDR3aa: CASSRLGLALETQYF

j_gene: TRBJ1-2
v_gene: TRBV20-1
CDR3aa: CSAPDNVGVGNGYTF

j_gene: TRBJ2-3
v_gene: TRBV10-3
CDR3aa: CAIGASGSTDTQYF

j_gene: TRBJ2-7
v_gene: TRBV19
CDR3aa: CASSMRGTTGYEQYF

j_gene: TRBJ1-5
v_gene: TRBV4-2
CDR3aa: CASRHLTGTGVNEPQHF

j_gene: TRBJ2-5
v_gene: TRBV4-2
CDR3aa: CASSQGLAGLVETQYF

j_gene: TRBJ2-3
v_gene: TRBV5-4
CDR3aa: CASSLDGRSTDTQYF

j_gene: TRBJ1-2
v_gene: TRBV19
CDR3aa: CASSMGPGGNYGYTF

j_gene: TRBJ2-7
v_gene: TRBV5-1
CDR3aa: CASFSGQGDYEQYF

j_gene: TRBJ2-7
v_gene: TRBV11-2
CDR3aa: CASSLTQSYEQYF

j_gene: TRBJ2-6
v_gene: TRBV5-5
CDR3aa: CASSPGGSGANVLTF

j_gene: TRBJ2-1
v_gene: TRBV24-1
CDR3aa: CATSDPGRSGNEQFF

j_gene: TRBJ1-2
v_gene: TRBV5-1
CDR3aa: CASSPDGGRGGYGYTF

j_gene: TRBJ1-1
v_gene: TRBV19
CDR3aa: CASSISLRRSNTEAFF

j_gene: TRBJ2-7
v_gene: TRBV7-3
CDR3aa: CASSPGGSSYEQYF

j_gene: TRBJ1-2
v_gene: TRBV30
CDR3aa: CAWSVLNRGATF

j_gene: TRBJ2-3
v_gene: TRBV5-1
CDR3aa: CASYLSGGTDTQYF

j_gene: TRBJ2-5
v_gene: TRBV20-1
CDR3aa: CSARDRGKETQYF

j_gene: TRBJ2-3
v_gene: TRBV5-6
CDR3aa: CASSLTDTDTQYF

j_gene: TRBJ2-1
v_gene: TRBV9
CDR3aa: CASSVRGYNEQFF

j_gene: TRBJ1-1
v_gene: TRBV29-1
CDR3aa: CSVSGTANTEAFF

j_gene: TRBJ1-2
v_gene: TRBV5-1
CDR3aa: CASSSWTVSNYGYTF

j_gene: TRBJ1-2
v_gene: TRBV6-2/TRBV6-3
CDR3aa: CASSRTVNYGYTF

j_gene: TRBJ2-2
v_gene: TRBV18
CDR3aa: CASSPIPQSNTGELFF

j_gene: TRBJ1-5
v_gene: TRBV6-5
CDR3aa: CASSKGQKYQPQHF

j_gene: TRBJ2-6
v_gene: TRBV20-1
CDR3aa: CSARVGSGANVLTF

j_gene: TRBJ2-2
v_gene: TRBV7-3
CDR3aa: CASSLIYGGANTGELFF